This T cell receptor beta chain was identified during a study of T cell responses to AZD1222 COVID-19 vaccine. Points from the study as a whole: Mapped onto spike, vaccine-associated CD4 TCRs spanned it and were dominant at 160-218 and 743-854. White British ancestry dominated among donors, who included more females, and clonal diversity was possibly underestimated.

Concerning this clone itself: The antigen remains undetermined.

Sequencing used immunoSEQ multiplex PCR; TCRdb keeps in-frame clones, though not all of them. The sample carries 200,000 or so clones, approximately 93% recorded once. CDR1 is SGHNT, CDR2 YYREEE, per germline (reference sequence). V lost 4 bases to trimming and J lost 7 bases, with 17 bases between them. CDR3 length: 14 amino acids. The sequences come from peripheral blood, collected 28 days after the second AZD1222 dose. The chain is built from TRBV5-4 and TRBJ1-2; possible D gene TRBD1, 6 bases. This TCR was sampled from an adult who received the AZD1222 COVID-19 vaccine. CDR3 DNA: TGTGCCAGCAGCCCAGAAGACAGGTGGGGTGGCTACACCTTC. Its translation is CASSPEDRWGGYTF.